One sample yielded the 26 T cell receptor beta chains listed below, sequenced in a study of shared clonotypes between healthy human individuals. TCRdb's table, derived via immunoSEQ multiplex PCR, lists solely in-frame clones and lacks some. The sample has more than 200,000 clones, over 60% seen once. The sample comprised memory CD4+ T cells sorted from blood. Subset here: CD45RA-negative fraction. The receptors stem from a man aged 25 to 45 in good health.

This clone has a count of ten or more. The V gene is TRBV6-5, the J gene TRBJ1-2; D is unclear. The V gene lost 5 bases and the J gene lost 7 bases, with 11 bases spanning the gap. The CDR3 has 12 amino acids. CDR1 is MNHEY and CDR2 is SVGAGI in the germline V gene. The CDR3 DNA is TGTGCCAGCAGTGGACTAACTGGTGGCTACACCTTC. Amino acids: CASSGLTGGYTF.

The chain recombines TRBV7-9 with TRBJ2-3; no firm D call. Germline V gene data show CDR1 as SEHNR and CDR2 as FQNEAQ (reference sequence). Trimming took 0 bases from V and 2 from J, leaving 6 bases between them. CDR3 size: 14 residues. The CDR3 spells CASSLAHPTDTQYF. The CDR3 region has the DNA TGTGCCAGCAGCTTAGCACATCCCACAGATACGCAGTATTTT.

This clone was counted between two and nine times. This chain uses TRBV6-6 with TRBJ2-5; D is uncertain. Trimming left V 2 bases short and J 4 bases short, with 2 bases between. Per the germline V gene, CDR1 is MNHNY and CDR2 is SVGAGI (reference sequence). The CDR3 is 11 residues long. The CDR3 protein is CASSYGETQYF. As DNA, the CDR3 is TGTGCCAGCAGTTACGGAGAGACCCAGTACTTC.

The chain combines TRBV19 with TRBJ2-7, with D unresolved. Trimming left V 3 bases short and J 6 bases short, with 15 bases between. The CDR3 has 14 residues. Germline CDR1 and CDR2: LNHDA and SQIVND (reference sequence). CDR3 nucleotides: TGTGCCAGTAGTATTCTAGGTTTACGGCCCGAGCAGTACTTC. Residues: CASSILGLRPEQYF. Complete variable domain (other parts from reference TRBV19 and TRBJ2-7): DGGITQSPKYLFRKEGQNVTLSCEQNLNHDAMYWYRQDPGQGLRLIYYSQIVNDFQKGDIAEGYSVSREKKESFPLTVTSAQKNPTAFYLCASSILGLRPEQYFGPGTRLTVT.

The CDR3 region is CASGLIHRDRGIHEQFF. Here the CDR3 DNA reads TGTGCTAGTGGTTTGATCCACCGGGACAGGGGGATCCATGAGCAGTTCTTC. The gene calls are TRBV12-5 and TRBJ2-1, with 11 bases identical to TRBD1. The V and J ends lost 2 bases and 8 bases, in that order; junction bases with no gene match: 11. Germline CDR1 LGHNT, CDR2 FRNRAP. This CDR3 is built from 17 residues. The complete variable domain, with remaining parts taken from reference TRBV12-5 and TRBJ2-1, reads DARVTQTPRHKVTEMGQEVTMRCQPILGHNTVFWYRQTMMQGLELLAYFRNRAPLDDSGMPKDRFSAEMPDATLATLKIQPSEPRDSAVYFCASGLIHRDRGIHEQFFGPGTRLTVL.

The chain joins TRBV11-2 to TRBJ2-4, with D perhaps matching TRBD1 (5 bases). Trimming removed 1 base at V and 9 bases at J, with 10 bases between. The CDR3 spans 13 residues. In germline, CDR1 is SGHAT, CDR2 FQNNGV. CDR3 bases: TGTGCCAGCAGCTTAGCAGGGTCTGGCATTCAGTACTTC. Translated, it gives CASSLAGSGIQYF. The full variable domain, rest sourced from reference TRBV11-2 and TRBJ2-4, is EAGVAQSPRYKIIEKRQSVAFWCNPISGHATLYWYQQILGQGPKLLIQFQNNGVVDDSQLPKDRFSAERLKGVDSTLKIQPAKLEDSAVYLCASSLAGSGIQYFGAGTRLSVL.

The V call is TRBV5-1, the J call TRBJ2-1, with 14 bases matching TRBD2. CDR1 and CDR2 from the germline V gene are SGHRS and YFSETQ. The CDR3 runs 18 residues. Trimming took 4 bases from V and 1 from J; bases not matched to a gene: 7. CDR3 protein: CASSRGLAGGLSYNEQFF. CDR3 coding DNA: TGCGCCAGCAGCCGTGGACTAGCGGGAGGACTTTCCTACAATGAGCAGTTCTTC.

V gene TRBV20-1 combines with J gene TRBJ2-1; tentatively, D is TRBD1 (6 bases). V shed 3 bases and J shed 11 bases, with 11 bases lying between them. CDR1 DFQATT and CDR2 SNEGSKA come from the germline V gene (reference sequence). The CDR3 extends over 11 amino acids. Written as DNA, the CDR3 is TGCAGTGCTAGTACGGGACACCAGCAGTTCTTC. Encoded protein: CSASTGHQQFF.

The J gene is TRBJ1-1, the V gene TRBV7-2; unclear D gene. CDR1 SGHTA and CDR2 FQGNSA come from the germline V gene. V was shortened by 4 bases and J by 0 bases, with 9 bases between the two germline ends. The CDR3 consists of 14 residues. The CDR3 loop is CASSSPALNTEAFF. CDR3 coding DNA: TGTGCCAGCAGCTCCCCGGCTTTGAACACTGAAGCTTTCTTT. The variable domain in full, with the rest retrieved from reference TRBV7-2 and TRBJ1-1, is GAGVSQSPSNKVTEKGKDVELRCDPISGHTALYWYRQSLGQGLEFLIYFQGNSAPDKSGLPSDRFSAERTGGSVSTLTIQRTQQEDSAVYLCASSSPALNTEAFFGQGTRLTVV.

This chain uses TRBV19 with TRBJ2-7; D is uncertain. The CDR3 loop spans 13 amino acids. CDR1 and CDR2 from the germline V gene are LNHDA and SQIVND (reference sequence). V lost 0 bases, J lost 2 bases, and 5 bases lay in between. CDR3 amino acids: CASSIDRPYEQYF. The CDR3 DNA sequence: TGTGCCAGTAGTATAGATCGACCCTACGAGCAGTACTTC. The whole variable domain, filled in from reference TRBV19 and TRBJ2-7, reads DGGITQSPKYLFRKEGQNVTLSCEQNLNHDAMYWYRQDPGQGLRLIYYSQIVNDFQKGDIAEGYSVSREKKESFPLTVTSAQKNPTAFYLCASSIDRPYEQYFGPGTRLTVT.

This clone was seen only a few times. The rearrangement links TRBV5-1 to TRBJ2-3; D not certain. With 6 bases removed from V and 7 bases from J, the gap between germline ends came to 18 bases. Germline V gene data show CDR1 as SGHRS and CDR2 as YFSETQ. The CDR3 loop spans 14 amino acids. This CDR3 reads CASKTQAGTNTQYF. The CDR3 DNA reads as TGCGCCAGCAAGACCCAGGCCGGAACAAATACGCAGTATTTT.

The chain couples TRBV2 to TRBJ2-2; tentatively, D is TRBD1 (5 bases). The germline gives CDR1 SNHLY, CDR2 FYNNEI. The CDR3 has 13 amino acids. V lost 7 bases and J 1 base, leaving 7 bases between the germline ends. CDR3 loop: CASKTGNTGELFF. DNA of the CDR3: TGTGCCAGCAAAACAGGGAACACCGGGGAGCTGTTTTTT.

The chain employs TRBV6-5 and TRBJ2-7; 9 bases agree with TRBD2. The J segment lost 4 bases and the V segment lost 7 bases, leaving 5 bases of the junction unmatched. CDR3 length: 13 amino acids. Per germline, CDR1 MNHEY and CDR2 SVGAGI. Here the CDR3 DNA reads TGTGCCAGCAAGCGGGGGGTATTGTACGAGCAGTACTTC. As protein: CASKRGVLYEQYF.

The chain joins TRBV6-6 to TRBJ2-3; D is possibly TRBD1 or TRBD2 (5 bases each). Germline V gene data show CDR1 as MNHNY and CDR2 as SVGAGI (reference sequence). CDR3 length: 14 amino acids. V dropped 2 bases and J dropped 1 base, with 7 bases sitting between them. CDR3 sequence reads: CASSYGTGTDTQYF. DNA of the CDR3: TGTGCCAGCAGTTACGGGACGGGCACAGATACGCAGTATTTT.

This rearrangement joins TRBV5-1 to TRBJ2-7; TRBD2 agrees at 15 bases. Germline V gene data show CDR1 as SGHRS and CDR2 as YFSETQ. This CDR3 contains 16 residues. After removal of 3 bases from V and 3 bases from J, the junction contained 4 bases not matched to a gene. This CDR3 reads CASSSGLAGGNYEQYF. CDR3 coding DNA: TGCGCCAGCAGCTCGGGACTAGCGGGAGGCAACTACGAGCAGTACTTC.

This clone has only a few counts. The chain has TRBV18 and TRBJ2-3; D may be TRBD1 (6 bases). CDR1 is KGHSH and CDR2 is LQKENI in the germline V gene. Trimming removed 10 bases from V and 2 bases from J, with 16 bases in between. The CDR3 covers 14 residues. This CDR3 is CATSSDSFTDTQYF. CDR3 sequence (DNA): TGTGCCACCTCCTCGGACAGTTTCACAGATACGCAGTATTTT.

This clone was picked up many times. The chain employs TRBV29-1 and TRBJ2-1; D may be TRBD1 (6 bases). Trimming shortened V by 4 bases and J by 9 bases, and 10 bases separated the two germline ends. The CDR3 loop spans 11 amino acids. The germline V gene has CDR1 SQVTM and CDR2 ANQGSEA. The CDR3 DNA reads as TGCAGCGTTGCAGGGGTTGGTGAGCAGTTCTTC. As protein: CSVAGVGEQFF.

The chain uses TRBV11-2 and TRBJ2-7, with D perhaps given as TRBD1 or TRBD2 (6 bases each). V lost 0 bases and J 6 bases, leaving 12 bases between the germline ends. Germline values: CDR1 SGHAT, CDR2 FQNNGV. The CDR3 length is 14 residues. The CDR3 nucleotides read TGTGCCAGCAGCTTAGACGGCAGGGGAGGCGAGCAGTACTTC. Residues: CASSLDGRGGEQYF.

This chain joins TRBV6-6 and TRBJ2-1; TRBD2 matches at 10 bases. The CDR3 is 15 residues long. J lost 8 bases, V lost 6 bases, and 10 bases had no gene match. Germline V CDR1 and CDR2: MNHNY, SVGAGI (reference sequence). The CDR3 DNA reads as TGTGCCAGCAGCCTAGCTAGCGGGAGTGGGTATGAGCAGTTCTTC. Amino acids: CASSLASGSGYEQFF.

V usage is TRBV5-1 and J usage is TRBJ2-3; the D is unclear. Germline-derived CDR1 and CDR2 are SGHRS and YFSETQ. With 0 bases removed from V and 2 bases from J, the gap between germline ends came to 7 bases. The CDR3 is 14 residues long. The CDR3 here is CASSLGVDTDTQYF. CDR3 nucleotides: TGCGCCAGCAGCTTGGGTGTGGACACAGATACGCAGTATTTT.

J is TRBJ1-3 and V is TRBV5-8; 7 bases line up with TRBD1. V was clipped by 4 bases and J by 0 bases; unmatched bases: 7. This CDR3 has 16 amino acids. Germline V gene data show CDR1 as SGHTS and CDR2 as YDEGEE. CDR3 bases: TGTGCCAGCAGCCCCGGGACAGCTAACTCTGGAAACACCATATATTTT. It codes for CASSPGTANSGNTIYF.

CDR3 DNA sequence: TGTGCCAGCCAACCACCCCCCGCGGGAGGGCCGTTTTATGAGCAGTTCTTC. Translation gives CASQPPPAGGPFYEQFF. This chain links TRBV28 with TRBJ2-1, with 9 bases lining up with TRBD2. The germline V gene encodes CDR1 MDHEN and CDR2 SYDVKM. There are 17 residues in the CDR3. Trimming at V came to 8 bases and at J to 8 bases, leaving 19 bases not matched to a gene.

This chain links TRBV7-2 with TRBJ1-2; D call uncertain. V was shortened by 1 base and J by 6 bases, with 12 bases between the two germline ends. The CDR3 is 14 amino acids. Germline values: CDR1 SGHTA, CDR2 FQGNSA. CDR3 coding DNA: TGTGCCAGCAGCTTAGACTCAGATGACAATGGCTACACCTTC. Its protein product is CASSLDSDDNGYTF.

The V gene is TRBV5-1, the J gene TRBJ1-2, with a tentative D call TRBD1 (6 bases). CDR1 SGHRS and CDR2 YFSETQ come from the germline V gene. Between the trimmed V and J ends, which lost 1 base and 7 bases, there was a span of 23 bases. The CDR3 is 17 residues long. This CDR3 reads CASSLWLQGFSRGGYTF. The CDR3 nucleotides are TGCGCCAGCAGCTTGTGGCTACAGGGTTTTAGTCGTGGTGGCTACACCTTC. The whole variable domain, filled in from reference TRBV5-1 and TRBJ1-2, reads KAGVTQTPRYLIKTRGQQVTLSCSPISGHRSVSWYQQTPGQGLQFLFEYFSETQRNKGNFPGRFSGRQFSNSRSEMNVSTLELGDSALYLCASSLWLQGFSRGGYTFGSGTRLTVV.

This clone has at least ten counts. The V call is TRBV12-5, the J call TRBJ2-1; 7 nucleotides line up with TRBD1. This CDR3 contains 13 residues. V was pared by 4 bases and J by 14 bases, with 11 bases of the junction left unmatched. Germline V gives CDR1 LGHNT, CDR2 FRNRAP. The CDR3 nucleotides are TGTGCTAGTGGTTCGCAAGCACAGGGGATGAAGTTCTTC. Translated: CASGSQAQGMKFF.

The J gene is TRBJ2-7, the V gene TRBV2, with 8 bases identical to TRBD2. The CDR3 length is 13 residues. V lost 6 bases, J lost 5 bases, and 6 bases stayed unmatched. CDR1 SNHLY and CDR2 FYNNEI come from the germline V gene. In DNA form, the CDR3 reads TGTGCCAGCAGGGTAGCGGGATGGGACGAGCAGTACTTC. Protein sequence: CASRVAGWDEQYF.